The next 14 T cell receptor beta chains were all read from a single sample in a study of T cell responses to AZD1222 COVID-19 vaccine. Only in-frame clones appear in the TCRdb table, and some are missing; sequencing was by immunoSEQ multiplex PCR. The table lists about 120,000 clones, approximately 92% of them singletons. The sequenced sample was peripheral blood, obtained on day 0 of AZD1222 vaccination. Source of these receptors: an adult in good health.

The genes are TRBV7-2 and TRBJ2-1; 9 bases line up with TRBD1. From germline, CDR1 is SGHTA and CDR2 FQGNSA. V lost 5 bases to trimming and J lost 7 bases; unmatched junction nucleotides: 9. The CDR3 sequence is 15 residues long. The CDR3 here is CASSLPMTGGNEQFF. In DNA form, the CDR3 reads TGTGCCAGCAGCCTGCCGATGACAGGGGGGAATGAGCAGTTCTTC.

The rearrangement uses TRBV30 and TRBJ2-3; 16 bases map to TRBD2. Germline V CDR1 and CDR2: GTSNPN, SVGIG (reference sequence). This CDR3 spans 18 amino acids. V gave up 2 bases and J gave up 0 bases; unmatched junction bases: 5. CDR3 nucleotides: TGTGCCTGGAGTTCGGGACTAGCGGGAGGGATTAGCACAGATACGCAGTATTTT. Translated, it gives CAWSSGLAGGISTDTQYF.

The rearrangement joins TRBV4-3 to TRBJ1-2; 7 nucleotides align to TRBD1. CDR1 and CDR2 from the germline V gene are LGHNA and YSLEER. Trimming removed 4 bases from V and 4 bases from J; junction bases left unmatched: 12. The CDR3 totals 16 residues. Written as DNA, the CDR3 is TGCGCCAGCAGCCCCACCTCCGGACAGGCCATCTATGGCTACACCTTC. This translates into CASSPTSGQAIYGYTF.

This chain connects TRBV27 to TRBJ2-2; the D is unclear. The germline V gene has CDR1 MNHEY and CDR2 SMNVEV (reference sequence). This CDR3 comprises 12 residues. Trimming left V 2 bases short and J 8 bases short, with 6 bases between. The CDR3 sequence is CASSLGSGELFF. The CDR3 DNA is TGTGCCAGCAGTTTAGGGTCGGGGGAGCTGTTTTTT.

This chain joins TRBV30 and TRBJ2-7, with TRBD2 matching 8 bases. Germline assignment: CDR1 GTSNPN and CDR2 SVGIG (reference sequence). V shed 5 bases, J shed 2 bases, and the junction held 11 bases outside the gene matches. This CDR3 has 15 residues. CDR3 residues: CAWGGSGGPAYEQYF. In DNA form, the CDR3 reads TGTGCCTGGGGGGGGAGCGGGGGCCCCGCCTACGAGCAGTACTTC.

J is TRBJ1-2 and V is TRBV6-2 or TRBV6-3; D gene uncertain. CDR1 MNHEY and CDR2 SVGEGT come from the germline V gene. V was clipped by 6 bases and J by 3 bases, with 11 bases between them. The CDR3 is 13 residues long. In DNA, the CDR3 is TGTGCCAGCAGCCAATCCGGGGACTATGGCTACACCTTC. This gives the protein CASSQSGDYGYTF.

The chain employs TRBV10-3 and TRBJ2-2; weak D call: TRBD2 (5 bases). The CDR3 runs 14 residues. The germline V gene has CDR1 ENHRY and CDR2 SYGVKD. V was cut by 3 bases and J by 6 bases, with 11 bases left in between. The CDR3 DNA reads TGTGCCATCAGTGATTCAAACGGGGCCGGGGAGCTGTTTTTT. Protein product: CAISDSNGAGELFF.

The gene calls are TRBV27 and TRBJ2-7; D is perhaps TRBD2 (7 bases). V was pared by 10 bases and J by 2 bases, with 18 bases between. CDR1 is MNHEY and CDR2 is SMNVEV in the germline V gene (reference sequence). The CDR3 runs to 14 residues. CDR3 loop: CATQRGGATYEQYF. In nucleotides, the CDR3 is TGTGCCACCCAGAGGGGGGGGGCAACCTACGAGCAGTACTTC.

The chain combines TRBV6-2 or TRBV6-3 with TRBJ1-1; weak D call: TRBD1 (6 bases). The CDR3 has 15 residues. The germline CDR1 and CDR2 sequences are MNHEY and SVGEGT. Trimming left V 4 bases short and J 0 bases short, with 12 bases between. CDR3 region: CASSSVDRVNTEAFF. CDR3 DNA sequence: TGTGCCAGCAGTTCTGTGGACAGAGTGAACACTGAAGCTTTCTTT.

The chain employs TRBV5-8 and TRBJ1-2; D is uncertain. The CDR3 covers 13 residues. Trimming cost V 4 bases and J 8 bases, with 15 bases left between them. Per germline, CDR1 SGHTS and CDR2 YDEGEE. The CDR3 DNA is TGTGCCAGCAGCCGTCCCGGCCTTGAGGGCTACACCTTC. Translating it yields CASSRPGLEGYTF.

Here the CDR3 reads CASSDTSNEQFF. The CDR3 nucleotides read TGTGCCAGCAGTGATACTAGTAATGAGCAGTTCTTC. The V call is TRBV2, the J call TRBJ2-1; tentative D call: TRBD2 (5 bases). Germline V gene sequence: CDR1 SNHLY, CDR2 FYNNEI. Trimming took 3 bases from V and 7 from J, leaving 7 bases between them. CDR3 length equals 12 residues.

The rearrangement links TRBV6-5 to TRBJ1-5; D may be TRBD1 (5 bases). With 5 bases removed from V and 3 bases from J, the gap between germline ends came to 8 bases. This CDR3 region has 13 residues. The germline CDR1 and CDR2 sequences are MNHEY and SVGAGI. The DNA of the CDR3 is TGTGCCAGCAGTCGACAGCTCAATCAGCCCCAGCATTTT. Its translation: CASSRQLNQPQHF.

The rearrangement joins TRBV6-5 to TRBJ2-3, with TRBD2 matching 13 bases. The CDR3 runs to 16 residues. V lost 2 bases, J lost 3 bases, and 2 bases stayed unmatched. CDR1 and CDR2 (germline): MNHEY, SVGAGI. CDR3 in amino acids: CASSYMTSGRTDTQYF. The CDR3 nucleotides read TGTGCCAGCAGTTACATGACTAGCGGGAGGACAGATACGCAGTATTTT.

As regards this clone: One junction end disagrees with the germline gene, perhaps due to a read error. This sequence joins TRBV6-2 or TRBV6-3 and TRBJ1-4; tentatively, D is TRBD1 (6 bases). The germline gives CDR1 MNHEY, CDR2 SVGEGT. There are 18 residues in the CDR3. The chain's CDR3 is CASSYYPPGTPTNEKLFF. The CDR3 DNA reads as TGTGCCAGCAGCTACTATCCGCCTGGGACACCAACTAATGAAAAACTGTTTTTT.